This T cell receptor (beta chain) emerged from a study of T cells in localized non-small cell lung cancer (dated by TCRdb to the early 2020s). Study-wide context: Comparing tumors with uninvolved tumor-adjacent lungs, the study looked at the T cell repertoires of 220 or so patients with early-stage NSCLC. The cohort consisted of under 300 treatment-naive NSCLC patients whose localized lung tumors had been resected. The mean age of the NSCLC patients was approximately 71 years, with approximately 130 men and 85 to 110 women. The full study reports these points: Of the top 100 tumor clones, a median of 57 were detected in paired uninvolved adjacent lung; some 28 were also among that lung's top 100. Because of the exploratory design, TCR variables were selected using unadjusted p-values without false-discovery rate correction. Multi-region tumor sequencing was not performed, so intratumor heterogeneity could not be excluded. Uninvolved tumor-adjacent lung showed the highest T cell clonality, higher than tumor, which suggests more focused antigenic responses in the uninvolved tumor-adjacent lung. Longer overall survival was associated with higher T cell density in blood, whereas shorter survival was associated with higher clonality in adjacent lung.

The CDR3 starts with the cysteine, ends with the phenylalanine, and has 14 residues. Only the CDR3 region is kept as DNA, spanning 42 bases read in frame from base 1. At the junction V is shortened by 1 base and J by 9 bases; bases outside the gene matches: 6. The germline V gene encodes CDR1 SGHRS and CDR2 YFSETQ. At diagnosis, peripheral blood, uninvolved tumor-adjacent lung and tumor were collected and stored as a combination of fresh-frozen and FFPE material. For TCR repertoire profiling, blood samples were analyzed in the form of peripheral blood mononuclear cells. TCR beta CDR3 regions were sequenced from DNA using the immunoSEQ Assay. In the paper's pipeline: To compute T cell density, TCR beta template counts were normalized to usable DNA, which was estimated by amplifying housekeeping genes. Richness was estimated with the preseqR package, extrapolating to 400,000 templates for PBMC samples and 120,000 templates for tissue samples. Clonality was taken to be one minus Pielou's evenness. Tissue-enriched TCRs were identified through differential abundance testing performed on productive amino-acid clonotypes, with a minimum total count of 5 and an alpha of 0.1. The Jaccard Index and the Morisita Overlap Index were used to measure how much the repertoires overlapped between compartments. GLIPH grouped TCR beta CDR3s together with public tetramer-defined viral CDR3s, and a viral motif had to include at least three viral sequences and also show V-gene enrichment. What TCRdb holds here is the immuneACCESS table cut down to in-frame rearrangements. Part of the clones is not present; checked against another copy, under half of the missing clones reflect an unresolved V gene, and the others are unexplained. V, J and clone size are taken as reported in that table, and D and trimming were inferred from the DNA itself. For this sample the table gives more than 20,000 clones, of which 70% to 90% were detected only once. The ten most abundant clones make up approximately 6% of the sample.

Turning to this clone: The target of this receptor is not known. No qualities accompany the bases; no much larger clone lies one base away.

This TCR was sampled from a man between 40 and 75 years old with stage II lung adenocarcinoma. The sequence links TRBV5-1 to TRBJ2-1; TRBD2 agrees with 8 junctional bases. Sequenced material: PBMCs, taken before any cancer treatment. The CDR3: CASSLNAGGGEQFF. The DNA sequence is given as TGCGCCAGCAGCTTGAATGCGGGGGGCGGTGAGCAGTTCTTC.